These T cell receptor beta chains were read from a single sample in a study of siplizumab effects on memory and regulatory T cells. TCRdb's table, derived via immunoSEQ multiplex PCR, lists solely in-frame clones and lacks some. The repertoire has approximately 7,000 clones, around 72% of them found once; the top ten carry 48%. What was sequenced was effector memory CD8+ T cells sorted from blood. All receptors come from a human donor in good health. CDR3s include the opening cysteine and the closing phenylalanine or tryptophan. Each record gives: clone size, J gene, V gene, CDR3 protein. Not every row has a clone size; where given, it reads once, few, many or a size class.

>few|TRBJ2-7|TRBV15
CATSGPSGASSYEQYF
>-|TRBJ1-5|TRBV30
CAWSNPKQPQHF
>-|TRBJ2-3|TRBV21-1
CASAASGTSGRECADTQYF
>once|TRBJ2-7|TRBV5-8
CASSLAGTYEQYF
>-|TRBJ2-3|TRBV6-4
CASSESGSTDTQYF
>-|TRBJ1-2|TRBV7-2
CASSLGDRADYGYTF
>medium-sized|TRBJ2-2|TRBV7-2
CASSLVTDRGELFF
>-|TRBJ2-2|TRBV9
CASSAGQGPGELFF
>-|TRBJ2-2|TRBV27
CASSLSSGGTGELFF
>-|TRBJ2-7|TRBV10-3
CAISAFDGDSYEQYF
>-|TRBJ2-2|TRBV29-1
CSGCLDRAPGELFF
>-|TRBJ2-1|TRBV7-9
CASSFSGSSYNEQFF
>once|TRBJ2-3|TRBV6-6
CASSLFGRHTDTQYF
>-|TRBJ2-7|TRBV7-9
CASSYRAGGPYEQYF
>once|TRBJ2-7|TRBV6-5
CASRPGNYYEQYF
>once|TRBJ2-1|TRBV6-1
CASHFRERYNEQFF
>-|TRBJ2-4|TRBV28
CASSSGDRSYF
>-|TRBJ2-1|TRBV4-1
CASRGITAEQFF
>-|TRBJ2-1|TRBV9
CASSPLAGGTDNEQFF
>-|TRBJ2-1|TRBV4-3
CASSQDGNRLNEQFF
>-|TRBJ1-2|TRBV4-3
CASSQDPVNYGYTF
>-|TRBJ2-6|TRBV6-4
CASSDSTSGSGANVLTF
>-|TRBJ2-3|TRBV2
CAGLRGTLSADTQYF
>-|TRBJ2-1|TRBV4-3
CASSQDRLVTSGFYNEQFF
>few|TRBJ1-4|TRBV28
CASSPGTGGSNEKLFF
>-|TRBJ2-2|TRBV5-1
CASSPWGSDNTGELFF
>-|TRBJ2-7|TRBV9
CASSVTSGTYEQYF
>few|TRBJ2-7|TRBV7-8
CASSHRAESYEQYF
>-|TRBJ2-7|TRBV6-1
CASSEAQDSAYEQYF
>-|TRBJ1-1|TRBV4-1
CASSQDLYRGGLEAFF
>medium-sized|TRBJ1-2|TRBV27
CASSLRQGNNYGYTF
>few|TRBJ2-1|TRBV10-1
CASSDGGLAGEDNEQFF
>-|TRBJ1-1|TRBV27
CASSNLMGAGTEAFF
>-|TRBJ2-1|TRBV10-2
CASSESSGSRHNEQFF